This TCR beta chain comes out of a study of shared clonotypes between healthy human individuals. Findings and caveats of the study: Naive CD4 clonotypes were shared across a few donors at 4.5% to 6.5%.

Germline-derived CDR1 and CDR2 are SNHLY and FYNNEI. The V and J ends lost 7 bases and 15 bases, in that order; junction bases with no gene match: 13. The CDR3 extends over 13 amino acids. Data came from immunoSEQ multiplex PCR; TCRdb stores just in-frame clones and leaves some out. The sample holds some 600,000 clones, 95% to 97% seen once. In the naive CD8 group, cells lacked CD45RO and were positively selected for CCR7, so terminally differentiated effector memory CD45RA+ cells were left out. This clone was counted a single time. The antigen is not known. The chain links TRBV2 to TRBJ2-1, with 9 nucleotides matching TRBD2. This TCR derives from a woman aged 25 to 39 in good health. Sequences were obtained from naive CD8+ T cells sorted from blood. CDR3 in DNA: TGTGCCAGCAATCCTAGCGGGGAGTCCATCGGGTTCTTC. Translating gives CASNPSGESIGFF.